One sample yielded the 9 T cell receptor beta chains listed below, sequenced in a study of CD8 T cells in ankylosing spondylitis (TCRdb year 2017). Broad study findings and their caveats: A TCR beta motif made up of several highly homologous amino acid variants appeared to be characteristic of blood from ankylosing spondylitis patients.

These TCRs' antigens remain unknown. The library was made by 5' RACE. The sample was run on an Illumina HiSeq 2500. The public reads were reprocessed in TCRdb via fastp at Q25 and MiXCR, keeping in-frame beta chains. Every CDR3 protein is listed once, alongside the most common genes and DNA of its rows. In all, the sample holds about 440,000 distinct CDR3 sequences, and roughly 17% of those were seen once. The ten biggest clones cover approximately 1% of the sample. Input material: blood, either unsorted or a sorted T cell fraction (not recorded which). Receptors originate from a male donor with ankylosing spondylitis.

This clonotype was found a few times. The J gene is TRBJ1-1, the V gene TRBV15; 12 positions match TRBD1. The V and J ends lost 5 bases and 5 bases, in that order; junction bases with no gene match: 6. The CDR3 extends over 15 amino acids. CDR1 LNHNV and CDR2 YYDKDF come from the germline V gene (reference sequence). In nucleotides, the CDR3 is TGTGCCACCAGCGCAGGGACAGGGGGCTTAACTGAAGCTTTCTTT. Translated: CATSAGTGGLTEAFF.

The sample holds a few counts of this clonotype. J is TRBJ2-1 and V is TRBV11-2; TRBD2 aligns across 12 bases. Per germline, CDR1 SGHAT and CDR2 FQNNGV. The CDR3 consists of 16 residues. Trimming removed 4 bases from V and 7 bases from J; junction bases left unmatched: 8. The CDR3 region has the DNA TGTGCCAGCAGCTCCGGGCTAGCGGGAGGGGGTAATGAGCAGTTCTTC. It yields the protein CASSSGLAGGGNEQFF.

The V call is TRBV5-1, the J call TRBJ2-5, with D perhaps matching TRBD2 (5 bases). V lost 0 bases and J 3 bases, leaving 9 bases between the germline ends. The CDR3 extends over 14 amino acids. CDR1 and CDR2 (germline): SGHRS, YFSETQ. CDR3 DNA sequence: TGCGCCAGCAGCTTGGTCGGGAACAAAGAGACCCAGTACTTC. This encodes CASSLVGNKETQYF.

The chain uses TRBV5-1 and TRBJ1-2, with a tentative D call TRBD1 (6 bases). V shed 4 bases and J shed 2 bases, with 15 bases lying between them. This CDR3 has 15 residues. Per the germline V gene, CDR1 is SGHRS and CDR2 is YFSETQ. Here the CDR3 DNA reads TGCGCCAGCAGCGCGGGGGGGGCGCTGAACTATGGCTACACCTTC. It encodes CASSAGGALNYGYTF.

The table lists this clonotype with many counts. The V gene is TRBV29-1, the J gene TRBJ2-1, with D possibly matching TRBD2 (5 bases). This CDR3 is 16 amino acids long. V was pared by 4 bases and J by 0 bases, with 16 bases between. The germline gives CDR1 SQVTM, CDR2 ANQGSEA. This chain's CDR3 is CSVVIPRGPSYNEQFF. The CDR3 DNA reads TGCAGCGTTGTGATACCCCGCGGGCCCTCCTACAATGAGCAGTTCTTC.

The chain is built from TRBV3-1 and TRBJ1-3; no clear D. In germline, CDR1 is LGHDT, CDR2 YNNKEL (reference sequence). The V and J ends lost 3 bases and 0 bases respectively, with 9 bases between them. The CDR3 runs 15 residues. The CDR3 DNA reads as TGTGCCAGCAGCCAGGCGATGAACTCTGGAAACACCATATATTTT. It encodes CASSQAMNSGNTIYF.

This clonotype has a handful of counts. This CDR3 reads CASSLFASGGLHNEQFF. The CDR3 coding sequence is TGTGCCAGCAGCTTGTTCGCTAGCGGGGGCCTACACAATGAGCAGTTCTTC. The rearrangement joins TRBV5-5 to TRBJ2-1; TRBD2 matches at 10 bases. Germline CDR1 SGHKS, CDR2 YYEKEE (reference sequence). The CDR3 covers 17 residues. The junction had 9 bases not matched to a gene; V was cut back by 1 base and J by 5 bases.

This clonotype occurred many times. J is TRBJ2-5 and V is TRBV5-1, with D unresolved. From germline, CDR1 is SGHRS and CDR2 YFSETQ. The ends were cut back, 3 bases at V and 0 bases at J, with 6 bases in the middle. This CDR3 is 13 amino acids long. The CDR3 DNA is TGCGCCAGCAGCTCCACCCACCAAGAGACCCAGTACTTC. Translated, it gives CASSSTHQETQYF.

The chain has TRBV13 and TRBJ1-2, with 12 nucleotides matching TRBD1. This CDR3 is 14 amino acids long. Germline trimming cut 5 bases from V and 8 bases from J; bases unmatched to any gene: 6. Germline V CDR1 and CDR2: PRHDT, FYEKMQ (reference sequence). CDR3 nucleotides: TGTGCCAGCAGCGGCCGGGACAGGGGGCGAGGCTACACCTTC. This encodes CASSGRDRGRGYTF.